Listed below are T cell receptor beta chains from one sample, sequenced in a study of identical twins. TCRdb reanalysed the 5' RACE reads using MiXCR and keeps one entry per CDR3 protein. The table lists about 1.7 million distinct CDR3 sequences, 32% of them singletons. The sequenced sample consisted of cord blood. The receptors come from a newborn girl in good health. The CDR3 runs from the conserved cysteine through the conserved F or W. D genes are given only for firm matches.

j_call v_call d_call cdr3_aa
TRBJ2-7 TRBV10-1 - CASSDRGFYEQYF
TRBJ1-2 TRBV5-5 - CASSPGSTRNYGYTF
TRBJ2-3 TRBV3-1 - CASSQLRWRDTDTLYF
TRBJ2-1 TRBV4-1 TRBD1 CASCQDSGTGLTYNEQFF
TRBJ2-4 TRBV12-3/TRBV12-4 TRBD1 CASSTGGKNIQYF
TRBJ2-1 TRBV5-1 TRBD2 CASSLKGPLAGIADEQFF
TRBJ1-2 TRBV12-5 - CASGLVQGIYGYTF
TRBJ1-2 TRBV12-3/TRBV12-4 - CASRETYANYGYTF
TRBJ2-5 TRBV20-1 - CSAQGLVWETQYF
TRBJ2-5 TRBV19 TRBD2 CASSIHGTSGSSETQYF
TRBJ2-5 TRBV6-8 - CASSYSLETQYF
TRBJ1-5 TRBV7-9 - CASSPDPWGSDQPQHF
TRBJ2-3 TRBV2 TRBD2 CASSGTGTRYTDTQYF